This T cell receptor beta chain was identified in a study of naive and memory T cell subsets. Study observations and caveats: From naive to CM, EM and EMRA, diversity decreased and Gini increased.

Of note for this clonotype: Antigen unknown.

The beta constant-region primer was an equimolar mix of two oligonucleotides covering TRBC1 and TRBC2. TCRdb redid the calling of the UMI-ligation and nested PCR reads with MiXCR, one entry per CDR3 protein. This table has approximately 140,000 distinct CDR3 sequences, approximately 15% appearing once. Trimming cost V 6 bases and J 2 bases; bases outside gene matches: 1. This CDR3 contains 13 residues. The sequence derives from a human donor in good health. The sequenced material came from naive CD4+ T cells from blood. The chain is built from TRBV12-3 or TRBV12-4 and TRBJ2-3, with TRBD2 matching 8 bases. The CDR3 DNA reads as TGTGCCAGCAGAGCGGGAGTCACAGATACGCAGTATTTT. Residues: CASRAGVTDTQYF.